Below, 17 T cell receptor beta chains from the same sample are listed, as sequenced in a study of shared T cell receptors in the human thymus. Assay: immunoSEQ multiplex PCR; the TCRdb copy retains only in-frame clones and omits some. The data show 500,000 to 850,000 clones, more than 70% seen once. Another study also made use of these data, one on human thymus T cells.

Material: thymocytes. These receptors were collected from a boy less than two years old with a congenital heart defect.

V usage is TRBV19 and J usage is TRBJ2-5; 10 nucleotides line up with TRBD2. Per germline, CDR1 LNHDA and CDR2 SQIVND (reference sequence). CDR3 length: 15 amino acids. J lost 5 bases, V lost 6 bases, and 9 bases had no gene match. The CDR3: CASSFPLAGNETQYF. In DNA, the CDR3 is TGTGCCAGTAGCTTCCCACTAGCGGGGAATGAGACCCAGTACTTC.

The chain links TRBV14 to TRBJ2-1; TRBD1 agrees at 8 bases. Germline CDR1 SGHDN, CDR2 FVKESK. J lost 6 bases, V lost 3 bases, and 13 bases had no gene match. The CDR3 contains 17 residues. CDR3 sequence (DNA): TGTGCCAGCAGCCACGAGGTATTCGGGACAGGCGCCAATGAGCAGTTCTTC. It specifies CASSHEVFGTGANEQFF.

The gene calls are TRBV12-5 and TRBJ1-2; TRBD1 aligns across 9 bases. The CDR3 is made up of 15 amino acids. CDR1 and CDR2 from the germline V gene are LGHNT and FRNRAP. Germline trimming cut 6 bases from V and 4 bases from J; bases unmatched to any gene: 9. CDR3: CASGLTGGAGYGYTF. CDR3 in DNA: TGTGCTAGTGGCTTAACAGGGGGCGCAGGCTATGGCTACACCTTC.

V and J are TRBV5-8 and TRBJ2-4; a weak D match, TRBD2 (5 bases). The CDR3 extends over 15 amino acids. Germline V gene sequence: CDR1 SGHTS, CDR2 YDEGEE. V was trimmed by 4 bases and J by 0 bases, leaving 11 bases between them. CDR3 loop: CASSPLRVAKNIQYF. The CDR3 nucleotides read TGTGCCAGCAGCCCTCTGAGGGTAGCCAAAAACATTCAGTACTTC. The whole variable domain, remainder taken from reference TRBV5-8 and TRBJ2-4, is EAGVTQSPTHLIKTRGQQATLRCSPISGHTSVYWYQQALGLGLQFLLWYDEGEERNRGNFPPRFSGRQFPNYSSELNVNALELEDSALYLCASSPLRVAKNIQYFGAGTRLSVL.

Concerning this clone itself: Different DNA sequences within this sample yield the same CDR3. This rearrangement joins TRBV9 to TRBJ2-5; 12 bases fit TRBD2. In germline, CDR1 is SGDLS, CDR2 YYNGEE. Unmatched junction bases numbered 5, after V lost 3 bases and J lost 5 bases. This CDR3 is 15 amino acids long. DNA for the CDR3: TGTGCCAGCAGCGCGCTAGCGGGAGGGCGGGAGACCCAGTACTTC. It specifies CASSALAGGRETQYF.

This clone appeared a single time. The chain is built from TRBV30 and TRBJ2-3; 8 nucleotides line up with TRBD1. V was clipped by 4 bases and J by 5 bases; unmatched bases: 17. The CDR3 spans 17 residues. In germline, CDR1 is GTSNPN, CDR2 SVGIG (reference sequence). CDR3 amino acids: CAWTYLSGRGPGDTQYF. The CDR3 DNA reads TGTGCCTGGACGTACCTATCGGGCAGGGGGCCTGGAGATACGCAGTATTTT.

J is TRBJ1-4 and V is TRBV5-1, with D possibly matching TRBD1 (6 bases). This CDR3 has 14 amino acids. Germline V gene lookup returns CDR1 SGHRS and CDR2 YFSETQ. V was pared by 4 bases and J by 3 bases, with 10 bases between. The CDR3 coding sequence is TGCGCCAGCAGCATACAGGGACCTAATGAAAAACTGTTTTTT. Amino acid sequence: CASSIQGPNEKLFF.

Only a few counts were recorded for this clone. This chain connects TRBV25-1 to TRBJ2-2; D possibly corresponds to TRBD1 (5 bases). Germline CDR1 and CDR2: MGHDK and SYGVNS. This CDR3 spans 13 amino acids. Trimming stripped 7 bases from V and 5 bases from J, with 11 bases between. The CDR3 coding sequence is TGTGCCAGCATTCCCCCAGGGACCGGGGAGCTGTTTTTT. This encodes CASIPPGTGELFF. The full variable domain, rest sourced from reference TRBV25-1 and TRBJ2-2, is EADIYQTPRYLVIGTGKKITLECSQTMGHDKMYWYQQDPGMELHLIHYSYGVNSTEKGDLSSESTVSRIRTEHFPLTLESARPSHTSQYLCASIPPGTGELFFGEGSRLTVL.

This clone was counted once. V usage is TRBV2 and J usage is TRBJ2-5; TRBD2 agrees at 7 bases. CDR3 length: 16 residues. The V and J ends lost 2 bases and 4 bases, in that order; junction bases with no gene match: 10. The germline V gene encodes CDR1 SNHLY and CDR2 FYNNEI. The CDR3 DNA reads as TGTGCCAGCAGTGAAAGGTGGGGGGGAAGGGGAGAGACCCAGTACTTC. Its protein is CASSERWGGRGETQYF.

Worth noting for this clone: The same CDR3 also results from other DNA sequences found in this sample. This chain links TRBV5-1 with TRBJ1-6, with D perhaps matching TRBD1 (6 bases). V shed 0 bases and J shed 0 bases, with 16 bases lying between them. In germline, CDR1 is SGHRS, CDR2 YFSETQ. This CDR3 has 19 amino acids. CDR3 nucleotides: TGCGCCAGCAGCTTGGTGGGGGCCCTCACGAGCTCCTATAATTCACCCCTCCACTTT. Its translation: CASSLVGALTSSYNSPLHF. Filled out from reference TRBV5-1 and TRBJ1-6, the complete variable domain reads KAGVTQTPRYLIKTRGQQVTLSCSPISGHRSVSWYQQTPGQGLQFLFEYFSETQRNKGNFPGRFSGRQFSNSRSEMNVSTLELGDSALYLCASSLVGALTSSYNSPLHFGNGTRLTVT.

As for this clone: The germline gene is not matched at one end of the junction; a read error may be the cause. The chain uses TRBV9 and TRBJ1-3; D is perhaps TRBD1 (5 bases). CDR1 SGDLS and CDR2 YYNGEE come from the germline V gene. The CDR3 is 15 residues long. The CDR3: CASSVDLAFPGIVVF. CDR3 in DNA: TGTGCCAGCAGCGTAGATCTCGCGTTCCCAGGGATTGTGGTTTTT.

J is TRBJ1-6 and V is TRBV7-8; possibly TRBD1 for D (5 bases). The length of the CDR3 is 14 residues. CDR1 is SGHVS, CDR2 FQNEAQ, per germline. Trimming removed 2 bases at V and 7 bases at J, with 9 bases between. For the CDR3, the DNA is TGTGCCAGCAGCTTAACAGGAACGAATTCACCCCTCCACTTT. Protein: CASSLTGTNSPLHF.

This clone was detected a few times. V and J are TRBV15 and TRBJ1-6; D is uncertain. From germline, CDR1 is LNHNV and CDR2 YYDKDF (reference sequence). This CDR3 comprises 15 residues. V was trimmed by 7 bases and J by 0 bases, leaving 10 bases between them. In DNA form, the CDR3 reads TGTGCCACCACCCCGCGCCACTCCTATAATTCACCCCTCCACTTT. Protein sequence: CATTPRHSYNSPLHF. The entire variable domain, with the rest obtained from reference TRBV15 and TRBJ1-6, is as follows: DAMVIQNPRYQVTQFGKPVTLSCSQTLNHNVMYWYQQKSSQAPKLLFHYYDKDFNNEADTPDNFQSRRPNTSFCFLDIRSPGLGDTAMYLCATTPRHSYNSPLHFGNGTRLTVT.

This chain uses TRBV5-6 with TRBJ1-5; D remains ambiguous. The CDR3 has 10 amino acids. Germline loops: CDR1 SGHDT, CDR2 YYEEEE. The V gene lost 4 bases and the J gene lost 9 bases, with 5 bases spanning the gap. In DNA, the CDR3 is TGTGCCAGCAGCATTAGGCCCCAGCATTTT. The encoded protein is CASSIRPQHF. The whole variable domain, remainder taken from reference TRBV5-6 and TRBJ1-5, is DAGVTQSPTHLIKTRGQQVTLRCSPKSGHDTVSWYQQALGQGPQFIFQYYEEEERQRGNFPDRFSGHQFPNYSSELNVNALLLGDSALYLCASSIRPQHFGDGTRLSIL.

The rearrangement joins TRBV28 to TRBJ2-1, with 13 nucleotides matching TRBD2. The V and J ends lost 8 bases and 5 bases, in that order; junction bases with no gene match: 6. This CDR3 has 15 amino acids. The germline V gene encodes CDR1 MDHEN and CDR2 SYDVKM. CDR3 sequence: CASGPGTSGNNEQFF. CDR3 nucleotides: TGTGCCAGCGGCCCCGGGACTAGCGGGAACAATGAGCAGTTCTTC.

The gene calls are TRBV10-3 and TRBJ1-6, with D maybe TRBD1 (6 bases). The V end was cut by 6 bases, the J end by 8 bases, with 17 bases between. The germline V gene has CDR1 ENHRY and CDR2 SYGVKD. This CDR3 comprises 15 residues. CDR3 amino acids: CAIRDAGDGDSPLHF. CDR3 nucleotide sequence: TGTGCCATCAGGGACGCAGGGGATGGCGATTCACCCCTCCACTTT.

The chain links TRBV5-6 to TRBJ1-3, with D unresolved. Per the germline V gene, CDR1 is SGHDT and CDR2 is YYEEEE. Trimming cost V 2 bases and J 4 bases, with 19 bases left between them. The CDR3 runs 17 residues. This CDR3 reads CASSFGGSGSSGNTIYF. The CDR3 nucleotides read TGTGCCAGCAGCTTTGGTGGTTCGGGTTCGTCCGGAAACACCATATATTTT.